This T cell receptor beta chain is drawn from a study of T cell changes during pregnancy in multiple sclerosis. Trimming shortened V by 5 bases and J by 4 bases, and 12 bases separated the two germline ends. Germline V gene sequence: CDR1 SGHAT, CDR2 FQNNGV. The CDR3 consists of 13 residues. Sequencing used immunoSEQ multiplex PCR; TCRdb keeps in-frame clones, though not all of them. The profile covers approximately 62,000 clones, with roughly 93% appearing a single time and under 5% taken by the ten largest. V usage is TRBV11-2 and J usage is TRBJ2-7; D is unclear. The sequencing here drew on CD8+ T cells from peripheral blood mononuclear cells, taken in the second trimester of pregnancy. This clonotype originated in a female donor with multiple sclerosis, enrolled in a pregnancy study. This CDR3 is CASSLSSVYEQYF. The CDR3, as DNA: TGTGCCAGCAGCCTTAGCTCGGTGTACGAGCAGTACTTC.